A selection of T cell receptor beta chains follows, all from one sample in a study of blood T cell repertoires in COVID-19. The table came from immunoSEQ multiplex PCR; TCRdb's copy has only in-frame clones and leaves some out. The sample lists approximately 190,000 clones; around 83% were seen once. Sequenced: PBMCs or T cells enriched from blood (not recorded which). Source of these receptors: a woman aged 25 to 45 who had been exposed to COVID-19. CDR3s include the opening cysteine and the closing phenylalanine or tryptophan. The D gene is left open where the match is weak. Rows may omit the clone size; those that give it use once, few, many or a size class.

NA	NA	TRBV7-3	TRBJ2-1	TGTGCCAGCAGCTTAACCGCGGGGACCGGTTTTAATGAGCAGTTCTTC	CASSLTAGTGFNEQFF
NA	NA	TRBV3-1/TRBV3-2	TRBJ2-7	TGTGCCAGCAGCCATGGACAACCACCGCGGCCCCCGTCCTACGAGCAGTACTTC	CASSHGQPPRPPSYEQYF
TRBD1	NA	TRBV6-5	TRBJ2-7	TGTGCCAGCAGTTATACCGGGACAGGGGGCATTTACGAGCAGTACTTC	CASSYTGTGGIYEQYF
TRBD1	once	TRBV7-6	TRBJ1-6	TGTGCCAGCAGCGCCACACCGGGACAGGGTTCACCCCTCCACTTT	CASSATPGQGSPLHF
TRBD1	NA	TRBV12-3/TRBV12-4	TRBJ1-2	TGTGCCAGCAGGCAGGGGGCGGGTGGCTACACCTTC	CASRQGAGGYTF
NA	NA	TRBV7-9	TRBJ2-7	TGTGCCAGCAGCTTACTCCTGACGGATGAGGACGAGCAGTACTTC	CASSLLLTDEDEQYF
TRBD2	once	TRBV9	TRBJ2-1	TGTGCCAGCAGCGCCGGTGGTAGCGGGGGGAACAATGAGCAGTTCTTC	CASSAGGSGGNNEQFF
NA	NA	TRBV18	TRBJ1-3	TGTGCCAGCTCACCACCGAACGGGTTCGGCGGAAACACCATATATTTT	CASSPPNGFGGNTIYF
NA	NA	TRBV6-5	TRBJ1-2	TGTGCCACCACAGGGATCGATGGCTACACCTTC	CATTGIDGYTF
TRBD2	NA	TRBV6-5	TRBJ2-7	TGTGCCAGCAGGTCACTAGCGGGGGGTTCCTACGAGCAGTACTTC	CASRSLAGGSYEQYF
NA	NA	TRBV7-8	TRBJ2-2	TGTGCCAGCAGCACTAGGCCATGGAACACCGGGGAGCTGTTTTTT	CASSTRPWNTGELFF
NA	NA	TRBV3-1/TRBV3-2	TRBJ1-3	TGTGCCAGCAGCCAAGGAGGAGTAAACACCATATATTTT	CASSQGGVNTIYF
NA	NA	TRBV2	TRBJ1-1	TGTGCCAGCAGGGGCCCACGGGCGGGGAACACTGAAGCTTTCTTT	CASRGPRAGNTEAFF
NA	NA	TRBV2	TRBJ1-5	TGTGCCAGCACTGTGGGCGGGAGGACCGATCAGCCCCAGCATTTT	CASTVGGRTDQPQHF
NA	NA	TRBV9	TRBJ2-1	TGTGCCAGCAGCGTAGGAGGGGGAAGCGCCTACAATGAGCAGTTCTTC	CASSVGGGSAYNEQFF
NA	NA	TRBV30	TRBJ2-7	TGTGCCTGGAGAGGGGCCGTCGGGTACGAGCAGTACTTC	CAWRGAVGYEQYF
TRBD1	NA	TRBV5-5	TRBJ2-7	TGTGCCAGCAGCCTCCCACCCCGACAGGGATTATACGAGCAGTACTTC	CASSLPPRQGLYEQYF
NA	NA	TRBV5-6	TRBJ2-2	TGTGCCAGCAGCTTTTTAAGCCGGGCGAACACCGGGGAGCTGTTTTTT	CASSFLSRANTGELFF
NA	NA	TRBV6-1	TRBJ1-5	TGTGCCAGCAGTGAAGCGGACTATTATAGCAATCAGCCCCAGCATTTT	CASSEADYYSNQPQHF
NA	NA	TRBV7-9	TRBJ1-6	TGTGCCAGCAGGCGCGGAGACCGGACAGTCAATAATTCACCCCTCCACTTT	CASRRGDRTVNNSPLHF
TRBD1	NA	TRBV14	TRBJ1-6	TGTGCCAGCAGCCAAGTCGGGACAGAGTATTCACCCCTCCACTTT	CASSQVGTEYSPLHF
NA	once	TRBV30	TRBJ1-1	TGTGCCTGGATCGGCGTGACAGTTGAAGCTTTCTTT	CAWIGVTVEAFF
NA	NA	TRBV6-4	TRBJ2-2	TGTGCCAGCAGTGAGGGTGACTCGGAATCCGGGGAGCTGTTTTTT	CASSEGDSESGELFF
TRBD1	NA	TRBV11-2	TRBJ2-4	TGTGCCAGCAGCGATATTGTGGGGGACAGGAGAGCCAAAAACATTCAGTACTTC	CASSDIVGDRRAKNIQYF
NA	NA	TRBV4-3	TRBJ1-2	TGCGCCAGCAGCCGTTTGGGAGTGGATGGCTACACCTTC	CASSRLGVDGYTF
NA	NA	TRBV13	TRBJ2-7	TGTGCCAGCAGCTTAGGGCAGGGGATGGGAAACGAGCAGTACTTC	CASSLGQGMGNEQYF
NA	NA	TRBV6-1	TRBJ2-7	TGTGCCAGCAGTGAAGAGACCGACAGTTACTACGAGCAGTACTTC	CASSEETDSYYEQYF
NA	NA	TRBV7-6	TRBJ2-7	TGTGCCAGCAGCTTAGAGGGTACAGACCCAGACTACGAGCAGTACTTC	CASSLEGTDPDYEQYF
NA	once	TRBV5-1	TRBJ1-1	TGCGCCAGCAGCTTGGATATGAACACTGAAGCTTTCTTT	CASSLDMNTEAFF
TRBD2	NA	TRBV4-3	TRBJ2-7	TGCGCCAGCAGCCAAGATGTAGCGGGGACTCCCTACGAGCAGTACTTC	CASSQDVAGTPYEQYF
TRBD1	once	TRBV29-1	TRBJ1-1	TGCAGCGTGGTACGACAGGGGGGGGCTTTCTTT	CSVVRQGGAFF
TRBD1	few	TRBV7-7	TRBJ1-2	TGTGCCAGCAGCCGACTAGAGACAGGGCGTATAGATGGCTACACCTTC	CASSRLETGRIDGYTF
TRBD1	NA	TRBV4-3	TRBJ1-6	TGCGCCAGCAGCCCGGACAGGATTAATTCACCCCTCCACTTT	CASSPDRINSPLHF
TRBD1	NA	TRBV4-3	TRBJ1-2	TGCGCCAGCAGCCTAGAGGGGACAGTCTATGGCTACACCTTC	CASSLEGTVYGYTF
TRBD1	NA	TRBV11-2	TRBJ1-1	TGTGCCAGCAGCCCAAGGACAGGGGGTTCGGACACTGAAGCTTTCTTT	CASSPRTGGSDTEAFF
TRBD1	few	TRBV19	TRBJ1-1	TGTGCCAGTAAGGTGGGGACAGGGGTGGTAACTGAAGCTTTCTTT	CASKVGTGVVTEAFF
TRBD1	NA	TRBV7-2	TRBJ2-2	TGTGCCAGCAGCAGCTCCGGGACAGGGGGCTTCGGGGAGCTGTTTTTT	CASSSSGTGGFGELFF
NA	NA	TRBV19	TRBJ2-1	TGTGCCAGTAGTATTAGTATCGGCAATGAGCAGTTCTTC	CASSISIGNEQFF
NA	once	TRBV6-4	TRBJ2-1	TGTGCCAGCAGTCGGACATTATACAATGAGCAGTTCTTC	CASSRTLYNEQFF
NA	once	TRBV6-5	TRBJ2-3	TGTGCCAGCAGTTACGACCTTGGGGGCGTTACGCAGTATTTT	CASSYDLGGVTQYF
TRBD1	NA	TRBV2	TRBJ1-5	TGTGCCAGCAAAGGCCAGGGGGCTAGCAATCAGCCCCAGCATTTT	CASKGQGASNQPQHF
TRBD1	NA	TRBV5-6	TRBJ2-2	TGTGCCAGCAGCCGACCAACAGGGGTATACACCGGGGAGCTGTTTTTT	CASSRPTGVYTGELFF
TRBD1	NA	TRBV7-9	TRBJ2-7	TGTGCCAGCAGCGAGGACAGGGCCTACGAGCAGTACTTC	CASSEDRAYEQYF
TRBD2	NA	TRBV2	TRBJ2-1	TGTGCCAGCAGTCCAGCGGGGGCCTACAATGAGCAGTTCTTC	CASSPAGAYNEQFF
NA	NA	TRBV7-3	TRBJ2-7	TGTGCCAGCAGCTTAGCGGGGAGGTCCTACGAGCAGTACTTC	CASSLAGRSYEQYF
NA	NA	TRBV29-1	TRBJ2-6	TGCAGCGTTGAAGTTCGAGGGAGCTCTGGGGCCAACGTCCTGACTTTC	CSVEVRGSSGANVLTF
TRBD1	NA	TRBV5-8	TRBJ1-5	TGTGCCAGCAGCTGGGGAACAGGGGTAAACAATCAGCCCCAGCATTTT	CASSWGTGVNNQPQHF
TRBD1	NA	TRBV5-4	TRBJ1-2	TGTGCCAGCAGCTCTGGAGGGGACAGGGGATTCGCCTATGGCTACACCTTC	CASSSGGDRGFAYGYTF
NA	NA	TRBV7-9	TRBJ1-2	TGTGCCAGCAGCCCTCATCAGGGCACCTATGGCTACACCTTC	CASSPHQGTYGYTF
TRBD2	NA	TRBV7-6	TRBJ2-1	TGTGCCAGCAGCTCGCTAGCGGGGGGGGTCAATGAGCAGTTCTTC	CASSSLAGGVNEQFF
NA	NA	TRBV18	TRBJ1-4	TGTGCCAGCTCACCTTCGGGACAACGGGAAAAACTGTTTTTT	CASSPSGQREKLFF
NA	NA	TRBV27	TRBJ1-1	TGTGCCTCCAGTTTGGTGCGGGCTAACACTGAAGCTTTCTTT	CASSLVRANTEAFF
NA	NA	TRBV30	TRBJ1-4	TGTGCCTGGAGCCAAGACAAGAATGAAAAACTGTTTTTT	CAWSQDKNEKLFF
TRBD2	NA	TRBV10-3	TRBJ2-1	TGTGCCATCAGTGGGCTAGCGGGGTTTGAGCAGTTCTTC	CAISGLAGFEQFF
NA	NA	TRBV3-1/TRBV3-2	TRBJ2-1	TGTGCCAGCCAGACTAACTACAATGAGCAGTTCTTC	CASQTNYNEQFF
NA	NA	TRBV3-1/TRBV3-2	TRBJ2-1	TGTGCCAGCAGCCAAGTTGCGGGGTCCTCCAATGAGCAGTTCTTC	CASSQVAGSSNEQFF
NA	NA	TRBV5-5	TRBJ1-1	TGTGCCAGCAGCTTATCTGGGACTCTCGCCACTGAAGCTTTCTTT	CASSLSGTLATEAFF